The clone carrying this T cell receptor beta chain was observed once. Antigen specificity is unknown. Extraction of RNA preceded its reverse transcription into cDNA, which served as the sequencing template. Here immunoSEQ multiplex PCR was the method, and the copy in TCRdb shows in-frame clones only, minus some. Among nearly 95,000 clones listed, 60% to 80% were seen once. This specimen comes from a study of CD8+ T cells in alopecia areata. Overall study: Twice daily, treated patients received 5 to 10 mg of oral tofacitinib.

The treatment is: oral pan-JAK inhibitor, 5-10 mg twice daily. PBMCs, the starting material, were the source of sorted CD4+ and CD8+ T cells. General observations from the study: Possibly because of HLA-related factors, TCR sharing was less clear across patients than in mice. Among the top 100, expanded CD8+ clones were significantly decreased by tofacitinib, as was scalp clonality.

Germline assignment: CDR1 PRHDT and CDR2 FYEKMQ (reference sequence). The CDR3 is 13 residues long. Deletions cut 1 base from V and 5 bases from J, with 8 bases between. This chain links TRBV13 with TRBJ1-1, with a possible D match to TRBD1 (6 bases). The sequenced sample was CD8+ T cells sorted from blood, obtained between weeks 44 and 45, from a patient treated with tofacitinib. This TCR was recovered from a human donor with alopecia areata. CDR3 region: CASSLVGGTEAFF. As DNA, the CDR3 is TGTGCCAGCAGCTTAGTAGGGGGTACTGAAGCTTTCTTT.